The present entry profiles one TCR beta chain with its context. Antigen unknown. The record originates from a study of T cell responses to AZD1222 COVID-19 vaccine. Study-level points and caveats: With dominance at 160-218 and 743-854, vaccine-associated CD4 TCRs spanned spike.

Using immunoSEQ multiplex PCR, the repertoire was profiled, and TCRdb retains in-frame clones only, with some absent. The sample lists 120,000 or so clones; roughly 90% were seen once. Looked up from germline, CDR1 is SGHDT and CDR2 is YYEEEE. The length of the CDR3 is 14 residues. V shed 4 bases and J shed 1 base, with 9 bases lying between them. The input for sequencing was peripheral blood, taken on day 0 of MenACWY control vaccination. The receptor was isolated from an adult in good health. The chain couples TRBV5-6 to TRBJ2-1; D not certain. CDR3 residues: CASSPLVSYNEQFF. For the CDR3, the DNA is TGTGCCAGCAGCCCCCTAGTATCCTACAATGAGCAGTTCTTC.